These 31 T cell receptor beta chains were sequenced from one sample in a study of early T cells in non-severe SARS-CoV-2 infection. TCRdb itself ran the 5' RACE reads through MiXCR, one entry per CDR3 protein. The sample includes approximately 69,000 distinct CDR3 sequences, about 10% of them seen just once. The material sequenced was whole blood. These TCRs come from an adult who was a healthcare worker with PCR-confirmed SARS-CoV-2 infection or an uninfected control (not recorded which).

CDR3 loop: CASSLDLAELTDTQYF. As DNA, the CDR3 is TGTGCCAGCAGCTTAGACCTAGCGGAGCTCACAGATACGCAGTATTTT. This sequence joins TRBV11-2 and TRBJ2-3, with 7 bases that match TRBD2. Per germline, CDR1 SGHAT and CDR2 FQNNGV. The CDR3 is 16 amino acids. Trimming cost V 0 bases and J 2 bases; bases outside gene matches: 5.

This clonotype has a handful of counts. The chain is built from TRBV4-3 and TRBJ1-2; D is unresolved. The V gene lost 0 bases and the J gene lost 0 bases, with 5 bases spanning the gap. The CDR3 consists of 14 residues. The V gene's germline CDR1 is LGHNA and CDR2 YSLEER. As DNA, the CDR3 is TGCGCCAGCAGCCAAGAAAGTTCTAACTATGGCTACACCTTC. As protein: CASSQESSNYGYTF.

The chain links TRBV7-2 to TRBJ2-7; tentatively, D is TRBD1 (6 bases). CDR3 length: 12 amino acids. Germline lookup yields CDR1 SGHTA and CDR2 FQGNSA. The V end lost 3 bases, the J end lost 5 bases, and 8 bases lay between the germline ends. DNA for the CDR3: TGTGCCAGCAGCTTCCAGGGGAACGAGCAGTACTTC. Amino acids: CASSFQGNEQYF.

The chain employs TRBV13 and TRBJ1-1, with D uncertain. The V gene lost 5 bases and the J gene lost 1 base, with 14 bases spanning the gap. Germline V gene data show CDR1 as PRHDT and CDR2 as FYEKMQ (reference sequence). There are 15 residues in the CDR3. CDR3 loop: CASSLYVTGNTEAFF. The CDR3, as DNA: TGTGCCAGCAGCCTATATGTGACGGGGAACACTGAAGCTTTCTTT.

A few counts support this clonotype. The CDR3 here is CASSYAYEQYF. The CDR3 DNA sequence: TGTGCCAGCAGTTACGCCTACGAGCAGTACTTC. This chain links TRBV6-6 with TRBJ2-7; D not certain. V was trimmed by 2 bases and J by 2 bases, leaving 1 base between them. Germline-derived CDR1 and CDR2 are MNHNY and SVGAGI (reference sequence). This CDR3 spans 11 amino acids.

This clonotype was detected a few times. The J gene is TRBJ2-5, the V gene TRBV20-1, with a weak D call TRBD2 (5 bases). CDR3 size: 16 residues. The germline V gene has CDR1 DFQATT and CDR2 SNEGSKA (reference sequence). Trimming took 3 bases from V and 5 from J, leaving 22 bases between them. CDR3 residues: CSARHREATLGETQYF. The CDR3 DNA reads as TGCAGTGCTAGGCACCGGGAAGCGACCCTCGGGGAGACCCAGTACTTC.

This clonotype has ten or more counts. The chain's CDR3 is CASSGTGGFVEQYF. CDR3 coding DNA: TGTGCCAGCAGCGGGACAGGGGGCTTTGTCGAGCAGTACTTC. This rearrangement joins TRBV7-8 to TRBJ2-7; 12 bases line up with TRBD1. CDR1 is SGHVS and CDR2 is FQNEAQ in the germline V gene. This CDR3 region has 14 residues. After removal of 5 bases from V and 6 bases from J, the junction contained 5 bases not matched to a gene.

The sample holds one count of this clonotype. A junction boundary mismatches the germline segment, possibly from a read error. The chain recombines TRBV5-1 with TRBJ2-7; the match to TRBD2 covers 7 bases. Germline assignment: CDR1 SGHRS and CDR2 YFSETQ. The CDR3 spans 15 residues. The CDR3 coding sequence is TGCGCCAGCAGCTTGGAGCGGGGAACTTCCTACGAGCAATACTTC. Encoded protein: CASSLERGTSYEQYF.

This clonotype is medium-sized by share. V usage is TRBV3-1 and J usage is TRBJ2-7; D may be TRBD2 (6 bases). CDR1 is LGHDT, CDR2 YNNKEL, per germline (reference sequence). This CDR3 is built from 15 residues. Deletions cut 0 bases from V and 5 bases from J, with 14 bases between. CDR3 region: CASSQDLRRDNEQYF. As DNA, the CDR3 is TGTGCCAGCAGCCAAGACCTCCGGCGGGATAACGAGCAGTACTTC.

In this sample, this clonotype turned up many times. The chain recombines TRBV19 with TRBJ2-2; TRBD2 is a possible D gene (6 bases). The germline V and J ends were trimmed by 3 bases and 0 bases, with 14 bases remaining between them. There are 17 residues in the CDR3. CDR1 is LNHDA and CDR2 is SQIVND in the germline V gene (reference sequence). CDR3 residues: CASSILADYTNTGELFF. The CDR3 DNA is TGTGCCAGTAGTATCTTAGCGGACTATACGAACACCGGGGAGCTGTTTTTT. Looking up the rest from reference TRBV19 and TRBJ2-2 gives the full variable domain: DGGITQSPKYLFRKEGQNVTLSCEQNLNHDAMYWYRQDPGQGLRLIYYSQIVNDFQKGDIAEGYSVSREKKESFPLTVTSAQKNPTAFYLCASSILADYTNTGELFFGEGSRLTVL.

This clonotype was seen at least ten times. A read error is likely, as this CDR3 ends without the conserved phenylalanine or tryptophan. It is unclear where the CDR3 begins or ends on the DNA, so no DNA is shown, and the CDR3 is as TCRdb lists it. J is TRBJ1-1 and V is TRBV12-3 or TRBV12-4; TRBD1, as called in the table, went unchecked against the DNA. Inclusive of both ends, the CDR3 amounts to 12 amino acids. The CDR3 region is CASSLAEGGGQI.

This clonotype was detected many times. The chain is built from TRBV3-1 and TRBJ2-1; the D gene is possibly TRBD1 (6 bases). Trimming stripped 6 bases from V and 7 bases from J, with 7 bases between. CDR1 is LGHDT and CDR2 is YNNKEL in the germline V gene (reference sequence). The CDR3 has 11 residues. The CDR3 region has the DNA TGTGCCAGCAGTAGGGGGAATGAGCAGTTCTTC. Translating it yields CASSRGNEQFF.

The V gene is TRBV20-1, the J gene TRBJ1-1; D not resolved. There are 15 residues in the CDR3. Trimming shortened V by 2 bases and J by 4 bases, and 17 bases separated the two germline ends. CDR1 DFQATT and CDR2 SNEGSKA come from the germline V gene (reference sequence). In DNA, the CDR3 is TGCAGTGCTAGACCCCCGGGCCTCGTGGGCACTGAAGCTTTCTTT. It specifies CSARPPGLVGTEAFF.

This clonotype was seen at least ten times. The CDR3 loop is CSASTDSERGEQYF. The CDR3 bases are TGCAGTGCCTCCACGGACAGCGAACGGGGGGAGCAGTACTTC. The chain has TRBV20-1 and TRBJ2-7; D possibly uses TRBD1 or TRBD2 (6 bases each). The CDR3 is made up of 14 amino acids. CDR1 and CDR2 (germline): DFQATT, SNEGSKA (reference sequence). Trimming left V 6 bases short and J 7 bases short, with 22 bases between.

This clonotype was recorded a few times. The V gene is TRBV12-3 or TRBV12-4, the J gene TRBJ1-2; 12 bases match TRBD1. V was pared by 0 bases and J by 7 bases, with 9 bases of the junction left unmatched. This CDR3 is built from 17 residues. The CDR3 is CASSLAFLGTGGGGYTF. DNA of the CDR3: TGTGCCAGCAGTTTAGCGTTTTTGGGGACAGGGGGCGGTGGCTACACCTTC.

In its sample, this clonotype was seen many times. The chain has TRBV9 and TRBJ1-4; D gene unclear. The V gene's germline CDR1 is SGDLS and CDR2 YYNGEE. Trimming took off 0 bases at V and 8 bases at J, with 5 bases between the two ends. CDR3 length equals 12 residues. Written as DNA, the CDR3 is TGTGCCAGCAGCGTAGTGGGGGAAAAACTGTTTTTT. Translation gives CASSVVGEKLFF.

This clonotype was observed a few times. The rearrangement joins TRBV4-1 to TRBJ2-1; D possibly corresponds to TRBD1 (6 bases). Germline V gene data show CDR1 as MGHRA and CDR2 as YSYEKL. The ends were cut back, 5 bases at V and 0 bases at J, with 14 bases in the middle. This CDR3 has 16 amino acids. This chain's CDR3 is CASSTRDTSSYNEQFF. For the CDR3, the DNA is TGCGCCAGCAGCACCCGGGACACCAGCTCCTACAATGAGCAGTTCTTC.

This clonotype was seen ten or more times. J is TRBJ2-2 and V is TRBV11-2, with 7 nucleotides matching TRBD2. CDR1 is SGHAT, CDR2 FQNNGV, per germline. The CDR3 has 15 amino acids. Germline trimming cut 8 bases from V and 0 bases from J; bases unmatched to any gene: 6. The CDR3 DNA is TGTGCCAGCCGCCCTAGCGGAGCGAACACCGGGGAGCTGTTTTTT. It specifies CASRPSGANTGELFF.

This chain connects TRBV6-9 to TRBJ2-3; D gene unclear. V dropped 5 bases and J dropped 3 bases, with 12 bases sitting between them. The CDR3 loop spans 14 amino acids. Germline V gene lookup returns CDR1 MNHGY and CDR2 SVAAGI. The CDR3 DNA sequence: TGTGCCAGCAGTCTCCTGGGGATAACAGATACGCAGTATTTT. Amino acid sequence: CASSLLGITDTQYF.

The sample holds many counts of this clonotype. This sequence joins TRBV5-4 and TRBJ1-6, with TRBD1 as a possible D gene (5 bases). The V gene lost 7 bases and the J gene lost 8 bases, with 13 bases spanning the gap. CDR3 length equals 13 residues. CDR1 is SGHNT, CDR2 YYREEE, per germline (reference sequence). The CDR3 spells CASGEGLHSPLHF. CDR3 DNA: TGTGCCAGCGGTGAGGGGTTGCATTCACCCCTCCACTTT.

The chain employs TRBV29-1 and TRBJ1-3; tentatively, D is TRBD1 (5 bases). Germline V gene lookup returns CDR1 SQVTM and CDR2 ANQGSEA. The CDR3 runs to 14 residues. The germline V and J ends were trimmed by 7 bases and 0 bases, with 13 bases remaining between them. As DNA, the CDR3 is TGCAGCGCGGGACCGGGCATCTCTGGAAACACCATATATTTT. Amino acid sequence: CSAGPGISGNTIYF. Drawing the rest from reference TRBV29-1 and TRBJ1-3, the complete variable domain is SAVISQKPSRDICQRGTSLTIQCQVDSQVTMMFWYRQQPGQSLTLIATANQGSEATYESGFVIDKFPISRPNLTFSTLTVSNMSPEDSSIYLCSAGPGISGNTIYFGEGSWLTVV.

The CDR3 DNA is TGTGCCACCAGTGATCACAGGGGGAACTACGAGCAGTACTTC. Amino acid sequence: CATSDHRGNYEQYF. The rearrangement joins TRBV24-1 to TRBJ2-7, with 8 bases that match TRBD1. This CDR3 region has 14 residues. Losses at the gene ends were 3 bases for V and 3 bases for J; bases not matched to a gene: 3. Germline loops: CDR1 KGHDR, CDR2 SFDVKD.

Worth noting for this clonotype: This could be a read error, since a much larger clone is one nucleotide away. The genes are TRBV5-8 and TRBJ2-3; TRBD2 aligns across 8 bases. CDR1 is SGHTS and CDR2 is YDEGEE in the germline V gene. There are 16 residues in the CDR3. V was pared by 5 bases and J by 4 bases, with 12 bases of the junction left unmatched. The CDR3, as DNA: TGTGCCAGCAGTTTCGACTCGGGACTAGAACCAGATACGCAGTATTTT. It is translated as CASSFDSGLEPDTQYF.

This clonotype was seen many times. The chain joins TRBV2 to TRBJ1-1; 7 bases fit TRBD1. Looked up from germline, CDR1 is SNHLY and CDR2 is FYNNEI. V was pared by 2 bases and J by 1 base, with 1 base of the junction left unmatched. The CDR3 is 14 amino acids. DNA of the CDR3: TGTGCCAGCAGTGAAACAGGGGCGAACACTGAAGCTTTCTTT. This encodes CASSETGANTEAFF.

The chain links TRBV10-3 to TRBJ1-1; no clear D gene. Germline V lookup: CDR1 ENHRY, CDR2 SYGVKD. The CDR3 is made up of 13 amino acids. V lost 0 bases and J lost 3, with 5 bases in between. The CDR3 nucleotides read TGTGCCATCAGTGAGTCTGGATACACTGAAGCTTTCTTT. It is translated as CAISESGYTEAFF.

A note on this clonotype: One end of the junction does not line up with germline, which may come from a read error. The V call is TRBV5-6, the J call TRBJ2-1, with a weak D call TRBD2 (7 bases). CDR3 size: 16 residues. Germline CDR1 reads SGHDT; CDR2 reads YYEEEE. CDR3 loop: CASRSSGRGPYDEQFF. In DNA form, the CDR3 reads TGTGCCAGCAGATCTTCGGGGCGGGGGCCCTACGATGAGCAGTTCTTC.

The V call is TRBV20-1, the J call TRBJ1-5; 7 bases agree with TRBD1. Germline V gene data show CDR1 as DFQATT and CDR2 as SNEGSKA (reference sequence). This CDR3 has 15 amino acids. V lost 0 bases and J lost 6; bases outside the gene matches: 8. CDR3 in amino acids: CSARETGSKGQPQHF. DNA of the CDR3: TGCAGTGCTAGAGAGACAGGGAGCAAGGGTCAGCCCCAGCATTTT.

The table lists this clonotype with a few counts. The gene calls are TRBV19 and TRBJ2-1; 7 positions agree with TRBD2. Germline V CDR1 and CDR2: LNHDA, SQIVND (reference sequence). The CDR3 loop spans 15 amino acids. V dropped 6 bases and J dropped 3; count of bases not matched to a gene: 8. The CDR3 DNA reads TGTGCCAGTAGCCCCGGCGCGGGAGTCTACAATGAGCAGTTCTTC. This codes for CASSPGAGVYNEQFF.

This clonotype has a handful of counts. The rearrangement links TRBV6-1 to TRBJ1-5; maybe TRBD1 (5 bases). Between the trimmed V and J ends, which lost 6 bases and 0 bases, there was a span of 12 bases. Germline V CDR1 and CDR2: MNHNS, SASEGT. The CDR3 runs 15 residues. This CDR3 is CASSIGDYSNQPQHF. In nucleotides, the CDR3 is TGTGCCAGCAGCATAGGGGATTATAGCAATCAGCCCCAGCATTTT.

In its sample, this clonotype was seen many times. V gene TRBV19 combines with J gene TRBJ2-7, with TRBD1 matching 7 bases. CDR3 length: 14 amino acids. CDR1 is LNHDA, CDR2 SQIVND, per germline (reference sequence). The V gene end was trimmed by 8 bases and the J gene end by 0 bases; junction bases not matched to a gene: 7. The CDR3, as DNA: TGTGCCAGTCGCCGGGACAGTAGCTCCTACGAGCAGTACTTC. Translation: CASRRDSSSYEQYF.

This chain links TRBV20-1 with TRBJ1-1; the D gene is possibly TRBD1 (6 bases). Germline CDR1 and CDR2: DFQATT and SNEGSKA (reference sequence). This CDR3 comprises 11 residues. Trimming pared 3 bases from V and 11 bases from J, leaving 13 bases between. CDR3 DNA sequence: TGCAGTGCTAGTACAGGGCAGAATGCTTTCTTT. It is translated as CSASTGQNAFF.